This is a list of T cell receptor beta chains from one sample in a study of T cell repertoires in cytomegalovirus infection. TCRdb called the reads again in MiXCR, with one record for every CDR3 protein. The data contain over 300,000 distinct CDR3 sequences, roughly 15% of them singletons. The sequenced sample was PBMCs. The receptors derive from a human donor in good health (CMV status not recorded). Some clones in this sample may be carry-over from other donors' samples. The CDR3 runs from the conserved cysteine through the conserved F or W. Each record gives: D gene, J gene, V gene, clone size, CDR3 protein, CDR3 DNA. The D gene is left open where the match is weak. Size values are once, few and many counts, or a class for expanded clones, and some rows have none.

. TRBJ2-1 TRBV6-1 few CASSTQSANRYNEQFF TGTGCCAGCAGTACGCAGTCAGCGAATCGTTACAATGAGCAGTTCTTC
TRBD1 TRBJ2-6 TRBV12-3/TRBV12-4 . CASSQGQGSSGANVLTF TGTGCCAGCAGCCAGGGACAGGGGAGCTCTGGGGCCAACGTCCTGACTTTC
TRBD1 TRBJ2-7 TRBV20-1 few CSARVGTGPGEQYF TGCAGTGCTAGAGTCGGGACAGGGCCTGGAGAGCAGTACTTC
TRBD1 TRBJ1-4 TRBV12-3/TRBV12-4 few CASTLKPGQDRMFF TGTGCCAGCACTTTGAAACCGGGACAGGACAGGATGTTTTTT
TRBD2 TRBJ2-3 TRBV5-1 few CASSTGLAGFTDTQYF TGCGCCAGCAGCACCGGACTAGCGGGGTTCACAGATACGCAGTATTTT
. TRBJ1-2 TRBV10-3 many CAISESARTYGYTF TGTGCCATCAGTGAGTCGGCGCGAACGTATGGCTACACCTTC
TRBD1 TRBJ1-5 TRBV7-6 . CASSLHPGQGDQPQHF TGTGCCAGCAGCTTGCACCCCGGACAGGGTGATCAGCCCCAGCATTTT
TRBD1 TRBJ2-7 TRBV6-5 few CASSSDGTGLREQYF TGTGCCAGCAGTTCCGACGGGACAGGGTTGAGAGAGCAGTACTTC
. TRBJ1-2 TRBV6-1 . CASSEAGFYGYTF TGTGCCAGCAGTGAAGCAGGGTTCTATGGCTACACCTTC
TRBD1 TRBJ2-3 TRBV6-5 . CASSYSTGAADTQYF TGTGCCAGCAGTTACTCGACAGGGGCGGCAGATACGCAGTATTTT
. TRBJ2-1 TRBV5-1 . CASSPPERGFLNEQFF TGCGCCAGCAGCCCGCCCGAGAGGGGCTTTTTAAATGAGCAGTTCTTC
. TRBJ2-2 TRBV5-1 . CASSLAVGLNTGELFF TGCGCCAGCAGCTTGGCCGTAGGGTTGAACACCGGGGAGCTGTTTTTT
. TRBJ1-1 TRBV6-2/TRBV6-3 . CASSYSPGNTEAFF TGTGCCAGCAGTTACTCCCCAGGGAACACTGAAGCTTTCTTT
. TRBJ2-3 TRBV18 few CASSPRLITDTQYF TGTGCCAGCTCACCACGCCTCATCACAGATACGCAGTATTTT
TRBD2 TRBJ2-1 TRBV7-6 . CASSSVAGAYNEQFF TGTGCCAGCAGCTCGGTAGCGGGGGCCTACAATGAGCAGTTCTTC
. TRBJ1-2 TRBV4-3 . CASSPTPGERLNYGYTF TGCGCCAGCAGCCCTACCCCCGGGGAGAGACTCAACTATGGCTACACCTTC
. TRBJ1-2 TRBV18 . CASSLRVDIPYGYTF TGTGCCAGCTCACTGAGAGTGGACATCCCCTATGGCTACACCTTC
. TRBJ2-3 TRBV7-2 many CASSLGTVTDTQYF TGTGCCAGCAGCTTAGGGACAGTCACAGATACGCAGTATTTT
TRBD1 TRBJ1-6 TRBV20-1 few CSARLTGSGSPLHF TGCAGTGCTCGGCTGACAGGGTCGGGTTCACCCCTCCACTTT
. TRBJ1-6 TRBV27 once CASSGGNYSPLHF TGTGCCAGCAGCGGGGGTAATTATTCACCCCTCCACTTT
. TRBJ1-1 TRBV20-1 few CSARGPGGTEAFF TGCAGTGCTAGAGGCCCGGGAGGGACTGAAGCTTTCTTT
. TRBJ1-6 TRBV7-2 many CASSLGGGINSPLHF TGTGCCAGCAGCTTAGGGGGGGGAATCAATTCACCCCTCCACTTT
. TRBJ1-6 TRBV10-3 . CAISDVDSPLHF TGTGCCATCAGTGACGTCGACTCACCCCTCCACTTT
. TRBJ2-1 TRBV20-1 . CSASSPRGGAYEQFF TGCAGTGCTAGTTCCCCCCGAGGGGGGGCCTATGAGCAGTTCTTC
TRBD1 TRBJ1-4 TRBV5-4 . CASSRDRNNEKLFF TGTGCCAGCAGCCGGGACAGGAATAATGAAAAACTGTTTTTT
TRBD1 TRBJ2-3 TRBV24-1 few CATSVLGSGGIRGTDTQYF TGTGCCACCAGTGTGCTAGGCAGCGGAGGCATCAGGGGGACAGATACGCAGTATTTT
. TRBJ1-1 TRBV10-3 . CAIRPEGGNTEAFF TGTGCCATCAGACCGGAGGGGGGGAACACTGAAGCTTTCTTT
. TRBJ2-1 TRBV28 . CASSTPLAEEQFF TGTGCCAGCAGTACCCCCCTAGCTGAGGAGCAGTTCTTC
. TRBJ2-2 TRBV7-6 many CASSARQSTGELFF TGTGCCAGCAGCGCAAGACAGTCCACCGGGGAGCTGTTTTTT
. TRBJ1-2 TRBV6-1 many CASTMGTGLNYGYTF TGTGCCAGCACCATGGGGACCGGCCTTAACTATGGCTACACCTTC
TRBD2 TRBJ2-2 TRBV6-5 many CASSYSAGANGELFF TGTGCCAGCAGTTACTCAGCGGGGGCAAACGGGGAGCTGTTTTTT
TRBD2 TRBJ2-1 TRBV6-2/TRBV6-3 few CASSYGKGLSYNEQFF TGTGCCAGCAGTTATGGGAAGGGACTATCCTACAATGAGCAGTTCTTC
. TRBJ1-1 TRBV7-6 many CASRGTNTEAFF TGTGCCAGCCGGGGAACCAACACTGAAGCTTTCTTT
. TRBJ2-5 TRBV28 few CASSLGAGGEETQYF TGTGCCAGCAGTTTAGGGGCAGGGGGGGAGGAGACCCAGTACTTC
. TRBJ1-1 TRBV28 many CATSSGHLHNTEAFF TGTGCCACCTCGTCAGGCCATCTCCATAACACTGAAGCTTTCTTT
TRBD2 TRBJ2-1 TRBV19 . CASSLGLDVDEQFF TGTGCCAGTAGTCTAGGACTAGACGTCGATGAGCAGTTCTTC
. TRBJ1-5 TRBV2 . CASSEDYFRPQHF TGTGCCAGCAGTGAGGACTACTTTCGGCCCCAGCATTTT
TRBD2 TRBJ2-5 TRBV20-1 few CSARRGLAMETQYF TGCAGTGCTAGGAGAGGACTAGCGATGGAGACCCAGTACTTC
. TRBJ1-2 TRBV25-1 few CASSEGLGHGYTF TGTGCCAGCAGTGAAGGCTTGGGTCATGGCTACACCTTC
. TRBJ2-2 TRBV18 many CASSPSEVRTGELFF TGTGCCAGCTCACCAAGCGAGGTGCGGACCGGGGAGCTGTTTTTT
. TRBJ2-1 TRBV12-3/TRBV12-4 many CASSFGLLVEQFF TGTGCCAGCAGTTTTGGGCTTTTGGTTGAGCAGTTCTTC
. TRBJ1-6 TRBV7-2 many CASSSRDTYNSPLHF TGTGCCAGCAGCTCCCGGGACACCTATAATTCACCCCTCCACTTT
TRBD2 TRBJ2-1 TRBV20-1 . CSAPIFGGLTYNEQFF TGCAGTGCCCCCATATTCGGGGGGTTGACTTACAATGAGCAGTTCTTC
TRBD1 TRBJ1-2 TRBV6-6 many CASSYSADRGYGYTF TGTGCCAGCAGTTACTCGGCCGACAGGGGCTATGGCTACACCTTC